The sequence of this T cell receptor beta chain was determined in a study of technical replicates of blood from several donors. Sequencing used immunoSEQ multiplex PCR; TCRdb keeps in-frame clones, though not all of them. This repertoire shows 50,000 to 80,000 clones, approximately 90% found once; its top ten account for approximately 4.4%. Trimming cost V 1 base and J 0 bases, with 7 bases left between them. This CDR3 is built from 16 residues. From germline, CDR1 is KGHSY and CDR2 FQNENV. The V gene is TRBV16, the J gene TRBJ1-6; no firm D call. This clonotype was sampled from a human donor in good health. Some clones in this sample may be carry-over from other donors' samples. The sample consisted of PBMCs. Here the CDR3 DNA reads TGTGCCAGCAGCCAATTTCCGAGCTCCTATAATTCACCCCTCCACTTT. The encoded protein is CASSQFPSSYNSPLHF.